One sample yielded the 14 T cell receptor beta chains listed below, sequenced in a study of tumor-infiltrating lymphocytes in glioblastoma multiforme. Multiple V-beta primers and a C-beta primer amplified TCRB from RNA. TCRdb re-analysed the multiplex PCR reads in MiXCR, keeping a single row per CDR3 protein. This sample has roughly 15,000 distinct CDR3 sequences; around 70% occur once, and the top ten carry over 35%. Material: brain tumor tissue. All receptors derive from a male donor with glioblastoma.

The rearrangement joins TRBV29-1 to TRBJ2-5; TRBD1 agrees at 11 bases. Germline V lookup: CDR1 SQVTM, CDR2 ANQGSEA. There are 13 residues in the CDR3. V was clipped by 3 bases and J by 4 bases; unmatched bases: 1. The CDR3 DNA follows: TGCAGCGTTGAGGGACAGGGGGGAGAGACCCAGTACTTC. Protein sequence: CSVEGQGGETQYF. Looking up the rest from reference TRBV29-1 and TRBJ2-5 gives the full variable domain: SAVISQKPSRDICQRGTSLTIQCQVDSQVTMMFWYRQQPGQSLTLIATANQGSEATYESGFVIDKFPISRPNLTFSTLTVSNMSPEDSSIYLCSVEGQGGETQYFGPGTRLLVL.

In the case of this clonotype: One end of the junction does not line up with germline, which may come from a read error. The genes are TRBV11-2 and TRBJ1-5, with D possibly being TRBD1 (5 bases). Germline V gives CDR1 SGHAT, CDR2 FQNNGV. The CDR3 spans 14 residues. The CDR3 DNA is TGCATCAGCAGTATGGGGGGAGGGACCCAGCCCCAGCATTTT. It yields the protein CISSMGGGTQPQHF.

Worth noting for this clonotype: One junction end disagrees with the germline gene, perhaps due to a read error. The chain carries TRBV11-1 and TRBJ1-3; D is undetermined. Germline CDR1 SGHAT, CDR2 FQDESV (reference sequence). CDR3 length equals 12 residues. DNA for the CDR3: TGTGCCAGCAGCGATATGAGAAACACCATATGTTTT. Amino acids: CASSDMRNTICF.

The chain couples TRBV4-1 to TRBJ1-2; no clear D gene. This CDR3 has 13 amino acids. CDR1 is MGHRA, CDR2 YSYEKL, per germline. V was pared by 1 base and J by 2 bases, with 5 bases between. CDR3 sequence (DNA): TGCGCCAGCAGCCAAGGAACAAACTATGGCTACACCTTC. As protein: CASSQGTNYGYTF.

As regards this clonotype: A read error is possible here, since a much larger clone lies one base away. The V call is TRBV20-1, the J call TRBJ1-1, with D uncertain. The CDR3 is made up of 12 amino acids. Germline V gene data show CDR1 as DFQATT and CDR2 as SNEGSKA (reference sequence). For the CDR3, the DNA is TGCAGTGCTAGGGCCCCAAACACTGGAGCTTTCTTT. Residues: CSARAPNTGAFF.

The chain combines TRBV12-3 or TRBV12-4 with TRBJ1-5; D is possibly TRBD1 (5 bases). The V and J ends lost 6 bases and 0 bases respectively, with 15 bases between them. CDR3 length equals 16 residues. CDR3 DNA sequence: TGTGCCAGCAGCCCCGGTGGGGCCGCTAGCAATCAGCCCCAGCATTTT. The encoded protein is CASSPGGAASNQPQHF.

Turning to this clonotype: The CDR3 ends on some other residue instead of the conserved phenylalanine or tryptophan, so this is likely a read error. The chain employs TRBV20-1 and TRBJ2-7, with a tentative D call TRBD2 (7 bases). This CDR3 has 16 residues. The V gene's germline CDR1 is DFQATT and CDR2 SNEGSKA (reference sequence). Trimming cost V 1 base and J 9 bases, with 25 bases left between them. CDR3 in DNA: TGCAGTGCTAGAGGGATTAGCGGAGGGGGGGGTTACAGGCAGTACTTA. Translating it yields CSARGISGGGGYRQYL.

This clonotype was detected only once. The genes are TRBV11-1 and TRBJ2-4; D remains unclear. The V and J ends lost 5 bases and 11 bases respectively, with 16 bases between them. The V gene's germline CDR1 is SGHAT and CDR2 FQDESV (reference sequence). The CDR3 sequence is 13 residues long. The CDR3 DNA reads as TGTGCCAGCAGCCCCCTCAAGGTCGGCTTTCAGTACTTC. Encoded protein: CASSPLKVGFQYF.

The chain has TRBV6-5 and TRBJ2-1, with TRBD1 identical over 9 bases. This CDR3 comprises 15 residues. CDR1 and CDR2 from the germline V gene are MNHEY and SVGAGI. Unmatched junction bases numbered 15, after V lost 6 bases and J lost 12 bases. CDR3 sequence reads: CASSRPGTGLFTQFF. For the CDR3, the DNA is TGTGCCAGCAGCCGTCCCGGGACAGGGCTCTTCACGCAGTTCTTC.

For this clonotype: In this CDR3 the conserved last residue, phenylalanine or tryptophan, is missing, so a read error is likely. The limits of the CDR3 on the DNA are not certain, so only TCRdb's listed CDR3 is given. The V gene is TRBV11-2, the J gene TRBJ1-5; the D call of TRBD1 is as the table states it, not checked on the DNA. Termini included, the CDR3 measures 15 amino acids. CDR1 is SGHAT and CDR2 is FQNNGV in the germline V gene. The CDR3 reads CAISYGTGGNQPHHS.

This clonotype was found a few times. The J gene is TRBJ2-7, the V gene TRBV12-3 or TRBV12-4; 10 bases fit TRBD1. Trimming at V came to 6 bases and at J to 6 bases, leaving 8 bases not matched to a gene. This CDR3 comprises 14 residues. The CDR3 nucleotides read TGTGCCAGCAGGGCCCGGGACAGGGGAGTCGAGCAGTACTTC. Translation gives CASRARDRGVEQYF.

On this clonotype: In this CDR3 the conserved last residue, phenylalanine or tryptophan, is missing, so a read error is likely. The V gene is TRBV20-1, the J gene TRBJ2-7, with 14 nucleotides matching TRBD2. CDR3 length equals 15 residues. The trim removed 1 base at V and 6 bases at J, leaving 5 bases unmatched. CDR1 and CDR2 (germline): DFQATT, SNEGSKA (reference sequence). Here the CDR3 DNA reads TGCAGTGCTAGAGGACTAGCGGGAGGGTTGTGCGAGCAGTACTTG. It codes for CSARGLAGGLCEQYL.

The chain uses TRBV29-1 and TRBJ1-4; 9 nucleotides agree with TRBD1. Germline V gives CDR1 SQVTM, CDR2 ANQGSEA. CDR3 length: 14 residues. The ends lost 7 bases at V and 7 bases at J; junction bases unmatched: 10. CDR3 loop: CSATKGTGREKLFF. The CDR3, as DNA: TGCAGCGCGACGAAAGGGACAGGGCGTGAAAAACTGTTTTTT.

The CDR3 protein is CASTPYQAYEQYF. The CDR3 DNA is TGTGCCAGCACCCCATACCAGGCGTACGAGCAGTACTTC. This chain links TRBV6-6 with TRBJ2-7; D not resolved. CDR1 is MNHNY and CDR2 is SVGAGI in the germline V gene (reference sequence). V lost 7 bases and J 4 bases, leaving 14 bases between the germline ends. The CDR3 extends over 13 amino acids.